The clone carrying this TCR beta chain has a handful of counts. CDR1 is LGHDT and CDR2 is YNNKEL in the germline V gene (reference sequence). The V end lost 4 bases, the J end lost 2 bases, and 15 bases lay between the germline ends. The CDR3 sequence is 15 residues long. These data originate in a study of T cells in Graves' hyperthyroidism and ophthalmopathy. Amplification yielded TCR beta CDR3 regions, with RNA transcripts as the source. The study used the HTBI primer set for a first-round RT-PCR of the TCR CDR3. TCRdb re-derived calls from the multiplex PCR reads in MiXCR, one entry per CDR3 protein. The profile covers approximately 600,000 distinct CDR3 sequences, with roughly 14% appearing a single time and roughly 4.3% taken by the ten largest.

The chain carries TRBV3-1 and TRBJ2-7; D is possibly TRBD2 (6 bases). Sequenced material: blood. The sequence came from a woman aged 40 to 49 with Graves' ophthalmopathy. The CDR3, as DNA: TGTGCCAGCAGCCGCGGTGGCGGGGATCCCTACGAGCAGTACTTC. It is translated as CASSRGGGDPYEQYF.